This T cell receptor beta chain was sequenced in a study of control samples from healthy donors and cancer patients. Trimming shortened V by 4 bases and J by 0 bases, and 14 bases separated the two germline ends. The V gene's germline CDR1 is SGHDT and CDR2 YYEEEE. CDR3 length: 16 residues. Only in-frame clones appear in the TCRdb table, and some are missing; sequencing was by immunoSEQ multiplex PCR. Seen here are roughly 120,000 clones, over 85% observed once, and the top ten hold over 2.5%. The rearrangement links TRBV5-6 to TRBJ1-5; D remains ambiguous. Sequenced input: blood. The TCR was taken from a man younger than 45 in good health. The CDR3 loop is CASSINSPYSNQPQHF. The DNA for the CDR3 is TGTGCCAGCAGCATTAACAGCCCTTATAGCAATCAGCCCCAGCATTTT.